The following is a T cell receptor (beta chain) sequence with its context. Alongside a J-beta primer mix, a sample-barcoded 5' primer served in a second PCR lasting about 7 to 11 cycles. TCRdb fed the 5' RACE reads into MiXCR, producing one record per CDR3 protein. The data contain about a million distinct CDR3 sequences, roughly 50% of them singletons. This sample was included in a study of blood T cells in healthy people across ages. The CDR3 has 15 amino acids. V lost 6 bases to trimming and J lost 3 bases, with 18 bases between them. This sequence was found in a young man in good health. The rearrangement links TRBV12-3 or TRBV12-4 to TRBJ2-7; tentatively, D is TRBD1 (6 bases). Sequenced sample: blood. In DNA form, the CDR3 reads TGTGCCAGCAGCCCTCCCAGGGGAAGGAGCTACGAGCAGTACTTC. As protein: CASSPPRGRSYEQYF.